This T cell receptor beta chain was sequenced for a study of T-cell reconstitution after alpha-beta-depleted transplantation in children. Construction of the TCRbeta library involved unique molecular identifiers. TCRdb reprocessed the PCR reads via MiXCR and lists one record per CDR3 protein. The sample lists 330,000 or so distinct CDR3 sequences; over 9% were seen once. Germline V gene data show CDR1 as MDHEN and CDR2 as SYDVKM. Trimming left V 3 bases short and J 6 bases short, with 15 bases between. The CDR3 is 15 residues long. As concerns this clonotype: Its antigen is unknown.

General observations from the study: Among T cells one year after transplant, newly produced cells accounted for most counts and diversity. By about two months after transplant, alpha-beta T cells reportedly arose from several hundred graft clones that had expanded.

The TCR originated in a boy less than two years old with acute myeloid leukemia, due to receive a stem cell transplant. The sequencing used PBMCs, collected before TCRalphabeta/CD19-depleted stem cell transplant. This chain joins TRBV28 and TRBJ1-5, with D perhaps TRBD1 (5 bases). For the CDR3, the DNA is TGTGCCAGCAGTTTTCGCTGGCGGGGGTCTCAGCCCCAGCATTTT. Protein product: CASSFRWRGSQPQHF.